Given below is one TCR beta chain in context. Germline lookup yields CDR1 SGHNT and CDR2 YYREEE (reference sequence). The CDR3 contains 12 residues. Trimming stripped 2 bases from V and 8 bases from J, with 7 bases between. TCRdb's copy holds only in-frame clones and misses some; the assay was immunoSEQ multiplex PCR. This sample yields some 230,000 clones, of which about nine tenths are seen a single time; 2% to 2.5% belongs to the top ten. The data were taken from a study of blood T cell repertoires in COVID-19. Study summary: T cells, B-cell-depleted T cells, or PBMCs provided the cDNA or gDNA that served as material.

The receptor comes from a man aged 25 to 45 who had recovered from COVID-19. The chain joins TRBV5-4 to TRBJ2-2; TRBD1 might be the D (5 bases). The sample consisted of peripheral blood. CDR3 in DNA: TGTGCCAGCAGCTTCGCAGGGGGGGAGCTGTTTTTT. It is translated as CASSFAGGELFF.